This T cell receptor beta chain was sequenced in a study of beta chain features in type 1 diabetes. Central memory, naive, regulatory and stem cell-like memory CD4+ cells were sorted by CD45RO/CCR7/CD25/CD127/CD95/CD27. Study-wide findings and caveats: Patients showed naive, central memory and Treg TCRB repertoires that appeared more similar than those of healthy donors. Patients with type 1 diabetes carried fewer insertions and had more deletions at their VDJ junctions.

The authors reverse transcribed all of the isolated RNA, so sequencing captured expressed TCRB transcripts. For naive, central memory and regulatory T cell samples, reads averaged around 3.5 million. The assay was immunoSEQ multiplex PCR, and TCRdb's table has in-frame clones only and misses some. The sample holds 900,000 or so clones; 15% to 20% are singletons and the top ten take 0.023%. Trimming took 3 bases from V and 4 from J; bases not matched to a gene: 6. CDR1 SQVTM and CDR2 ANQGSEA come from the germline V gene. This CDR3 region has 14 residues. Concerning this clone itself: The antigen is not known.

The sample comprised naive CD4+ T cells from blood. This sequence originates from a woman younger than 35 in good health. The chain links TRBV29-1 to TRBJ2-5, with 9 nucleotides matching TRBD1. The CDR3 region has the DNA TGCAGCGTTGATCTGGGACAGGGACGAGAGACCCAGTACTTC. It yields the protein CSVDLGQGRETQYF.